The source of this T cell receptor beta chain is a study of OX40 agonist ivuxolimab in advanced cancers. The wider study: The drug used for patients, ivuxolimab, was an agonistic anti-OX40 (CD134) antibody. Those treated in dose escalation had hepatocellular carcinoma, melanoma, renal cell cancer or head and neck cancer.

Between the trimmed V and J ends, which lost 2 bases and 6 bases, there was a span of 8 bases. Germline V lookup: CDR1 SGHVS, CDR2 FNYEAQ. This CDR3 is 12 amino acids long. Details on this clone: What it recognizes is unknown.

The study's findings and limits: Clones of CD4+ and CD8+ blood T cells grew by week 6 at doses of 0.1 to 3.0 mg/kg.

Libraries were prepared by immunoSEQ multiplex PCR; TCRdb keeps only in-frame clonotypes and omits some of them. The sample holds some 74,000 clones; roughly 90% are singletons and the top ten take around 0.95%. The chain carries TRBV7-6 and TRBJ2-7; D is ambiguous. The sequence was obtained from an adult with an advanced solid tumor such as melanoma, head and neck, liver or kidney cancer. The sequences come from CD4+ or CD8+ T cells sorted from blood, collected in a trial of the OX40 agonist ivuxolimab. CDR3 residues: CASSLNPTEQYF. The CDR3 nucleotides are TGTGCCAGCAGCTTAAACCCGACCGAGCAGTACTTC.